The 18 T cell receptor beta chains below come from one sample, sequenced in a study of identical twins. MiXCR was run by TCRdb on the 5' RACE reads, yielding one entry per CDR3 protein. The sample lists more than 1.5 million distinct CDR3 sequences; less than 35% were seen once. The source material was cord blood. These receptors came from a newborn girl in good health.

The rearrangement uses TRBV25-1 and TRBJ2-1; 9 bases are a match to TRBD1. This CDR3 contains 17 residues. V shed 1 base, J shed 8 bases, and the junction held 12 bases outside the gene matches. CDR1 is MGHDK, CDR2 SYGVNS, per germline. CDR3 amino acids: CASSEWSGGQGRHEQFF. The CDR3 region has the DNA TGTGCCAGCAGTGAATGGTCGGGGGGACAGGGTAGGCATGAGCAGTTCTTC.

Only a few counts were recorded for this clonotype. The chain employs TRBV2 and TRBJ2-4; possibly TRBD2 for D (5 bases). Germline V gives CDR1 SNHLY, CDR2 FYNNEI. V was trimmed by 0 bases and J by 3 bases, leaving 6 bases between them. The CDR3 spans 14 residues. Here the CDR3 DNA reads TGTGCCAGCAGTGAAGCGGGAGTCAAAAACATTCAGTACTTC. Translated, it gives CASSEAGVKNIQYF.

The sample holds a few counts of this clonotype. V is TRBV6-5 and J is TRBJ1-6; D perhaps matches TRBD1 (5 bases). Deletions cut 4 bases from V and 8 bases from J, with 15 bases between. The germline V gene has CDR1 MNHEY and CDR2 SVGAGI. The CDR3 is 15 amino acids. The CDR3 DNA follows: TGTGCCAGCAGTTTACTGCGGGGCGCGGATTCACCCCTCCACTTT. This gives the protein CASSLLRGADSPLHF.

Only a few counts were recorded for this clonotype. The chain combines TRBV12-3 or TRBV12-4 with TRBJ1-5; D might be TRBD1 (5 bases). This CDR3 is 14 amino acids long. V was trimmed by 3 bases and J by 5 bases, leaving 11 bases between them. CDR3 residues: CASSFETDDQPQHF. The CDR3 coding sequence is TGTGCCAGCAGTTTCGAGACAGACGATCAGCCCCAGCATTTT.

The genes are TRBV5-1 and TRBJ2-7, with D possibly matching TRBD1 (6 bases). V was trimmed by 4 bases and J by 2 bases, leaving 13 bases between them. CDR1 is SGHRS, CDR2 YFSETQ, per germline. This CDR3 contains 14 residues. CDR3 in DNA: TGCGCCAGCAGCCGTCCAGGGGCCGCCTACGAGCAGTACTTC. Encoded protein: CASSRPGAAYEQYF. The complete variable domain, with remaining parts taken from reference TRBV5-1 and TRBJ2-7, reads KAGVTQTPRYLIKTRGQQVTLSCSPISGHRSVSWYQQTPGQGLQFLFEYFSETQRNKGNFPGRFSGRQFSNSRSEMNVSTLELGDSALYLCASSRPGAAYEQYFGPGTRLTVT.

This clonotype was picked up a small number of times. This sequence joins TRBV5-1 and TRBJ2-3, with 15 bases matching TRBD2. CDR3 size: 18 residues. Germline values: CDR1 SGHRS, CDR2 YFSETQ. The V and J ends lost 4 bases and 2 bases, in that order; junction bases with no gene match: 8. CDR3 sequence reads: CASSRGTSGGTYTDTQYF. The DNA of the CDR3 is TGCGCCAGCAGCCGAGGGACTAGCGGGGGGACCTACACAGATACGCAGTATTTT.

This rearrangement joins TRBV5-5 to TRBJ2-3; TRBD2 matches 8 bases. Germline CDR1 is SGHKS and CDR2 is YYEKEE (reference sequence). The CDR3 contains 16 residues. The V and J ends lost 1 base and 0 bases, in that order; junction bases with no gene match: 4. DNA of the CDR3: TGTGCCAGCAGCTTGCGGCGGGGGGTAAGCACAGATACGCAGTATTTT. Its protein product is CASSLRRGVSTDTQYF.

This clonotype has just a few counts. The chain combines TRBV3-1 with TRBJ1-5, with TRBD1 as a possible D gene (5 bases). CDR1 and CDR2 from the germline V gene are LGHDT and YNNKEL (reference sequence). This CDR3 is built from 15 residues. Trimming took off 1 base at V and 4 bases at J, with 11 bases between the two ends. In DNA form, the CDR3 reads TGTGCCAGCAGCCAAGGCAGGGCCTTAAATCAGCCCCAGCATTTT. Translated, it gives CASSQGRALNQPQHF.

V gene TRBV4-2 combines with J gene TRBJ1-5; D is possibly TRBD1 (5 bases). V was trimmed by 0 bases and J by 9 bases, leaving 18 bases between them. The length of the CDR3 is 16 residues. Germline V lookup: CDR1 LGHNA, CDR2 YNFKEQ. The DNA of the CDR3 is TGTGCCAGCAGCCAAGACCTACCAGGGTCGGGGTCGCCCCAGCATTTT. Its protein product is CASSQDLPGSGSPQHF.

Many counts were recorded for this clonotype. The rearrangement uses TRBV12-3 or TRBV12-4 and TRBJ1-2; 9 bases map to TRBD1. This CDR3 has 17 amino acids. With V trimmed by 2 bases and J by 5 bases, 12 bases remained unmatched. CDR3 in DNA: TGTGCCAGCAGTTTAACAGGACAGGGGTATGGTCCGTATGGCTACACCTTC. Translated, it gives CASSLTGQGYGPYGYTF.

The CDR3 region has the DNA TGTGCCAGACCCCGACAGGGTCAGCCCCAGCATTTT. Amino acid sequence: CARPRQGQPQHF. The rearrangement uses TRBV19 and TRBJ1-5; 7 bases are shared with TRBD1. J was trimmed by 6 bases and V by 9 bases; bases with no gene match: 5. Germline CDR1 LNHDA, CDR2 SQIVND (reference sequence). The CDR3 is 12 amino acids.

This clonotype was observed many times. CDR3 nucleotide sequence: TGTGCCACTTATGGGGATACGCAGTATTTT. Its protein is CATYGDTQYF. The chain joins TRBV10-3 to TRBJ2-3; D is unclear. V was shortened by 10 bases and J by 6 bases, with 8 bases between the two germline ends. The CDR3 is 10 amino acids. Germline assignment: CDR1 ENHRY and CDR2 SYGVKD.

The J gene is TRBJ2-1, the V gene TRBV14, with 7 bases matching TRBD2. Per germline, CDR1 SGHDN and CDR2 FVKESK. The CDR3 has 13 amino acids. The junction had 6 bases not matched to a gene; V was cut back by 5 bases and J by 8 bases. As DNA, the CDR3 is TGTGCCAGCAGCTCACTAGCGCCGGATGAGCAGTTCTTC. Protein product: CASSSLAPDEQFF. The full variable domain, its missing parts supplied by reference TRBV14 and TRBJ2-1, is EAGVTQFPSHSVIEKGQTVTLRCDPISGHDNLYWYRRVMGKEIKFLLHFVKESKQDESGMPNNRFLAERTGGTYSTLKVQPAELEDSGVYFCASSSLAPDEQFFGPGTRLTVL.

This clonotype has just a few counts. This chain joins TRBV3-1 and TRBJ2-1, with D perhaps assigned TRBD1 or TRBD2 (5 bases each). Germline V gene sequence: CDR1 LGHDT, CDR2 YNNKEL (reference sequence). The V end lost 5 bases, the J end lost 5 bases, and 16 bases lay between the germline ends. This CDR3 has 15 residues. The CDR3 DNA follows: TGTGCCAGCAGCTCACGGGGCCTATTAAACAATGAGCAGTTCTTC. Translating gives CASSSRGLLNNEQFF.

This clonotype has only a few counts. CDR3 sequence reads: CASTHQGQGSYEQYF. The CDR3 region has the DNA TGTGCCAGCACCCACCAGGGACAGGGCTCCTACGAGCAGTACTTC. This chain connects TRBV7-9 to TRBJ2-7, with TRBD1 matching over 9 bases. Losses at the gene ends were 7 bases for V and 0 bases for J; bases not matched to a gene: 7. The CDR3 runs to 15 residues. CDR1 and CDR2 from the germline V gene are SEHNR and FQNEAQ (reference sequence).

Regarding this clonotype: The CDR3 end shows no conserved phenylalanine or tryptophan, and so a read error is likely. J is TRBJ1-2 and V is TRBV27; tentative D call: TRBD1 (5 bases). Trimming pared 7 bases from V and 7 bases from J, leaving 13 bases between. Germline V lookup: CDR1 MNHEY, CDR2 SMNVEV (reference sequence). CDR3 size: 12 residues. The CDR3 here is CASKGMVGGYTC. As DNA, the CDR3 is TGTGCCAGCAAGGGGATGGTCGGTGGCTACACCTGC.

The genes are TRBV29-1 and TRBJ2-1; TRBD2 is a possible D gene (6 bases). The CDR3 loop spans 13 amino acids. Germline values: CDR1 SQVTM, CDR2 ANQGSEA. V shed 4 bases and J shed 3 bases, with 10 bases lying between them. As DNA, the CDR3 is TGCAGCGTTGGGGGGGACTTCTACAATGAGCAGTTCTTC. Protein sequence: CSVGGDFYNEQFF.

J is TRBJ2-7 and V is TRBV20-1, with 7 bases matching TRBD1. Looked up from germline, CDR1 is DFQATT and CDR2 is SNEGSKA (reference sequence). CDR3 size: 15 residues. Trimming cost V 2 bases and J 2 bases; bases outside gene matches: 9. The CDR3 protein is CSARLFPGQTYEQYF. The CDR3 bases are TGCAGTGCTAGACTTTTCCCGGGACAGACCTACGAGCAGTACTTC.